This T cell receptor (beta chain) is drawn from a study of blood T cell repertoires in COVID-19 (dated by TCRdb to the early 2020s). Looking at the study overall: The collaborator samples originated in the United States, Italy and Spain and spanned the acute and convalescent phases of COVID-19. The prospective study material was composed of cDNA or gDNA derived from T cells, B-cell-depleted T cells, or PBMCs. A freely available public database, intended as a resource for researchers studying the immune response to SARS-CoV-2, is where the repertoires were released. The samples were drawn from the first 160 participants of the ongoing ImmuneRACE study and from more than 1,000 subjects provided by 6 global collaborators. The sample metadata nearly always contained a de-identified subject ID, COVID-19 status, age in years and sex. The dataset comprised deeply sampled blood TCRbeta repertoires from subjects exposed to, actively infected with, or recovered from COVID-19. Where available, HLA class I and class II types were taken from metadata supplied by the sample provider and were not determined by assay-based typing.

Collaborating institutions collected whole blood in K2EDTA tubes following their own protocols. For TCRbeta analysis, collaborators shipped samples as frozen whole blood, isolated PBMCs, or DNA extracted from either of those sample types. What the authors observed across the whole study: The quantity of clinical and demographic metadata differed by source and by participant and was supplied without curation.

The CDR3 numbers 13 residues from cysteine through phenylalanine. The only DNA kept is the CDR3, 39 bases in frame from the first base. TCRbeta CDR3 regions were amplified from genomic DNA using the immunoSEQ Assay, a bias-controlled multiplex PCR. Per the authors' processing: Nucleated cell counts per sample were estimated from amplification of reference gene primers within the assay. To quantify the absolute abundance of each unique TCRbeta CDR3 rearrangement, sequence reads were collapsed and filtered. For each sample, productive Simpson clonality was calculated by taking the square root of Simpson's diversity index across productive rearrangements. Not all clones reach the TCRdb copy of this immuneACCESS table, which keeps in-frame sequences only. Checked studies attribute under half of the gap to unresolved V genes and leave the rest unexplained. V and J calls and clone size come straight from that table; D and trimming were deduced from the DNA. The sample records roughly 79,000 clones, roughly 89% of which are singletons. Roughly 4.4% of the sample rests with the top ten.

Regarding this clone: The antigen it recognizes is unknown. Base qualities are missing; no much larger clone stands one base away.

Sequences were obtained from peripheral blood. The clonotype comes from a man aged 45 to 65 with active COVID-19. The sequence links TRBV21-1 to TRBJ1-3; TRBD1 is the table's D call, not checked against the DNA. TRBV21-1 is a pseudogene segment. The CDR3 protein: CASSKGRVGTIYF. The nucleotide sequence is given as TGTGCCAGCAGCAAAGGCAGGGTTGGCACCATATATTTT.